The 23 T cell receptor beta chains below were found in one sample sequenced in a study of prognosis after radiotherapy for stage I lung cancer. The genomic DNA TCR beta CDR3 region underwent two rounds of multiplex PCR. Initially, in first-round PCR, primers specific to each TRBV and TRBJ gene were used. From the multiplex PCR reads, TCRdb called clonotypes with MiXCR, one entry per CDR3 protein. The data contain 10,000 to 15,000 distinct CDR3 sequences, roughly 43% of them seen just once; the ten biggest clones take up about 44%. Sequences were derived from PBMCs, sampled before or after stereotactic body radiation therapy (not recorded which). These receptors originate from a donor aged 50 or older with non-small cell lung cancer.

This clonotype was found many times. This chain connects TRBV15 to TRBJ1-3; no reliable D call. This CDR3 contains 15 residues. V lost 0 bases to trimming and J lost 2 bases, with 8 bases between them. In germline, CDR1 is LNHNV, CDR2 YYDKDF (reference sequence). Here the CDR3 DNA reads TGTGCCACCAGCAGAGACGTACAGACTGGAAACACCATATATTTT. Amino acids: CATSRDVQTGNTIYF.

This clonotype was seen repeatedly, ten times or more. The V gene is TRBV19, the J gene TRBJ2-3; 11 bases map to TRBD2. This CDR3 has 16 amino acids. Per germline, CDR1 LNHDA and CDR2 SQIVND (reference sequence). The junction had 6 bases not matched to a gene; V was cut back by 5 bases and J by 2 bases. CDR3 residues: CASSYGLAGFTDTQYF. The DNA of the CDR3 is TGTGCCAGTAGTTACGGACTAGCGGGTTTCACAGATACGCAGTATTTT.

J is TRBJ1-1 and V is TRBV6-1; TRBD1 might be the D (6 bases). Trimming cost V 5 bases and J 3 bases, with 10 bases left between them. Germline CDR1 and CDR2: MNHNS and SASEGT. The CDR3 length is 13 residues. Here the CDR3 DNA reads TGTGCCAGCAGTCCGGACAGCCACACTGAAGCTTTCTTT. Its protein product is CASSPDSHTEAFF.

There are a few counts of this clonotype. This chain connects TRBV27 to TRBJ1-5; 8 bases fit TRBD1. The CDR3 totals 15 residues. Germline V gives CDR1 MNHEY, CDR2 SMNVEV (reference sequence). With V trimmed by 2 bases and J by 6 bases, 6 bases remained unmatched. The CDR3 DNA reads TGTGCCAGCAGTTTAGAGCAGGGGGCAGGTCAGCCCCAGCATTTT. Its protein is CASSLEQGAGQPQHF.

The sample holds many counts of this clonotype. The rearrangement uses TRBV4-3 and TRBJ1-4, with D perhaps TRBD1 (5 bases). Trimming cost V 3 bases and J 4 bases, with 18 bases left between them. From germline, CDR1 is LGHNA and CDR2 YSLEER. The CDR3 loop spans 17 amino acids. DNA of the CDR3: TGCGCCAGCAGCCAGGATCATCGGCCAGGGTATAATGAAAAACTGTTTTTT. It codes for CASSQDHRPGYNEKLFF.

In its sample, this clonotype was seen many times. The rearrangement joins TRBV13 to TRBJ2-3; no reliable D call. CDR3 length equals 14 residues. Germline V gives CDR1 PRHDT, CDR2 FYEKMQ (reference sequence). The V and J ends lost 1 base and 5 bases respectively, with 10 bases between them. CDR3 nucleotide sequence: TGTGCCAGCAGCTTAGATGGGCCCAAAGATACGCAGTATTTT. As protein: CASSLDGPKDTQYF.

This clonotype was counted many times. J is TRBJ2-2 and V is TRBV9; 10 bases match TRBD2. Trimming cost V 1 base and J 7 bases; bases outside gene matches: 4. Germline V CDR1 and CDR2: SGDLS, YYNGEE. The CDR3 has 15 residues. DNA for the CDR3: TGTGCCAGCAGCGTAACTAGCGGGGTTAACGGGGAGCTGTTTTTT. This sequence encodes CASSVTSGVNGELFF. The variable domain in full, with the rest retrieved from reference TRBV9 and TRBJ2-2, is DSGVTQTPKHLITATGQRVTLRCSPRSGDLSVYWYQQSLDQGLQFLIQYYNGEERAKGNILERFSAQQFPDLHSELNLSSLELGDSALYFCASSVTSGVNGELFFGEGSRLTVL.

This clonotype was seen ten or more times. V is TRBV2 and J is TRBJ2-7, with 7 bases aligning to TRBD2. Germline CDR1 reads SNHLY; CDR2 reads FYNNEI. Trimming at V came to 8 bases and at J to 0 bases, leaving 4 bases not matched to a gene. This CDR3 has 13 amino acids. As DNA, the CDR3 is TGTGCCAGCGTGGGAGGGAGCTCCTACGAGCAGTACTTC. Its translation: CASVGGSSYEQYF.

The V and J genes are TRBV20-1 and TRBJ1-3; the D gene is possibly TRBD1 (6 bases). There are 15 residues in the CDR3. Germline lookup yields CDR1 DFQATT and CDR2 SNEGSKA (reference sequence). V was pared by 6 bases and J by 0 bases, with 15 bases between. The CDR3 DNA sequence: TGCAGTGCCGTAAACAGGGTGGGCTCTGGAAACACCATATATTTT. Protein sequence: CSAVNRVGSGNTIYF.

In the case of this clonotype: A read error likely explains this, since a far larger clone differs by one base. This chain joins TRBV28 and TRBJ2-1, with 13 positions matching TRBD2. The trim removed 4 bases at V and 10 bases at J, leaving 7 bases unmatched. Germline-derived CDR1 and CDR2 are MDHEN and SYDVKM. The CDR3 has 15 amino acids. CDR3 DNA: TGTGCCAGCAGTTCCACTAGCGGGAGGGCCTACGAGCAGTTCTTC. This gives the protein CASSSTSGRAYEQFF.

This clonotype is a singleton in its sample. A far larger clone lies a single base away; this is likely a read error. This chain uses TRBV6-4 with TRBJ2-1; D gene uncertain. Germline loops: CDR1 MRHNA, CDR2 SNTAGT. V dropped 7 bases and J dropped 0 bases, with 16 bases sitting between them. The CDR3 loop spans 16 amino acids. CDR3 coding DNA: TGTGCCAGCATACCCCAGATGACGAGCTCCTACAATGAGCAGTTCTTC. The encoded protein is CASIPQMTSSYNEQFF.

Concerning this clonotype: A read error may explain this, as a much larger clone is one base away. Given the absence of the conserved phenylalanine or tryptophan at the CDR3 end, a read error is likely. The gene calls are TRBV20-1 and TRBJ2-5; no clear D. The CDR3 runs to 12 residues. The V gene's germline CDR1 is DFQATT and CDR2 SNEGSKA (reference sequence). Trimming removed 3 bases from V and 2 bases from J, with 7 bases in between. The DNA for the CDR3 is TGCAGTGCTAGGCCGCTACAAGAGACCCAGTACTCC. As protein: CSARPLQETQYS.

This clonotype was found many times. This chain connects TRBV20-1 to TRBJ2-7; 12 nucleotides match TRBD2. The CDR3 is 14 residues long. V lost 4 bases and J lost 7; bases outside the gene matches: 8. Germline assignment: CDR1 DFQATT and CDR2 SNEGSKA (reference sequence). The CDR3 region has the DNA TGCAGTGCTATCCGGACTAGCGGGACAAGGGAGCAGTACTTC. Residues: CSAIRTSGTREQYF.

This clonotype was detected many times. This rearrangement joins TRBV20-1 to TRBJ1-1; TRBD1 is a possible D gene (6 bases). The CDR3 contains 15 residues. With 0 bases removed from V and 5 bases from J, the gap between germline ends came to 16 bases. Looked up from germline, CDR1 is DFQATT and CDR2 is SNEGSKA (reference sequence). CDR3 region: CSARDWRGGGTEAFF. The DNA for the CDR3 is TGCAGTGCTAGAGATTGGAGAGGGGGAGGTACTGAAGCTTTCTTT.

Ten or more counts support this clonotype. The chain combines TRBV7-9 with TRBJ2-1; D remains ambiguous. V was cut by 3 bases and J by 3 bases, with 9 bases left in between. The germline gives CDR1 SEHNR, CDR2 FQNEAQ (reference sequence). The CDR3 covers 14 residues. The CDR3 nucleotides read TGTGCCAGCAGCTTGGTGGTCCGCTACAATGAGCAGTTCTTC. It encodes CASSLVVRYNEQFF.

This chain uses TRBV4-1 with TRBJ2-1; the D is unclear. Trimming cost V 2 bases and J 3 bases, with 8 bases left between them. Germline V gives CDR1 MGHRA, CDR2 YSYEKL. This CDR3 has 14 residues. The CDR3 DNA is TGCGCCAGCAGCCAAACCACAGTCTACAATGAGCAGTTCTTC. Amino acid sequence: CASSQTTVYNEQFF.

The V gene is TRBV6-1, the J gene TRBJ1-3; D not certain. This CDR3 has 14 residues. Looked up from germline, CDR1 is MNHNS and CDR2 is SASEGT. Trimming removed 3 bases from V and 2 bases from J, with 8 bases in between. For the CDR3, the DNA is TGTGCCAGCAGTGAGCAAGGGACTGGAAACACCATATATTTT. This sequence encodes CASSEQGTGNTIYF.

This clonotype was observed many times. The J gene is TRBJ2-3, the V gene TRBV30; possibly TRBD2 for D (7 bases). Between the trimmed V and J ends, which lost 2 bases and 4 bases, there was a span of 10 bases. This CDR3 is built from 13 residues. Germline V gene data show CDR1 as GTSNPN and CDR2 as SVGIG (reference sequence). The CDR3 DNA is TGTGCCTGGAGTACGGGGGGCGCAGATACGCAGTATTTT. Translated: CAWSTGGADTQYF.

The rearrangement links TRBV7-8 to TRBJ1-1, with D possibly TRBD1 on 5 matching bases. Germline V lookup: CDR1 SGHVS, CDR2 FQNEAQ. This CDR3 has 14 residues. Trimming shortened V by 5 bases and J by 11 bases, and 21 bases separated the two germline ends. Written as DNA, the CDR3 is TGTGCCAGCAGCCAAGGGGCGGGCCTCCGAGGGGCTTTCTTT. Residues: CASSQGAGLRGAFF.

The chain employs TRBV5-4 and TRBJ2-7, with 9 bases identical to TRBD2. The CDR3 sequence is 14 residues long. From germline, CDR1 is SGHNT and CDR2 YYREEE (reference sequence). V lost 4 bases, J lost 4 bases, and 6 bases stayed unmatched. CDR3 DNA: TGTGCCAGCAGCCCAGGCGGGGGGGGATACGAGCAGTACTTC. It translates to CASSPGGGGYEQYF.

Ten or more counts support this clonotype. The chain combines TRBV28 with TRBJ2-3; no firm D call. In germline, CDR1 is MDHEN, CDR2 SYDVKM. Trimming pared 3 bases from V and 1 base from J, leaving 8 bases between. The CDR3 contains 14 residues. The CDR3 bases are TGTGCCAGCAGTTTTGTCGCTGGCACAGATACGCAGTATTTT. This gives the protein CASSFVAGTDTQYF.

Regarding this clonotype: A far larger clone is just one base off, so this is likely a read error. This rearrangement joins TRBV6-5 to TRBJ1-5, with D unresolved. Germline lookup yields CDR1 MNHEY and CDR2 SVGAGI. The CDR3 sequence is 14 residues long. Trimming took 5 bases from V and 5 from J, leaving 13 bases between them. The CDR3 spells CASSMQAWDQPQHF. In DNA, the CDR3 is TGTGCCAGCAGTATGCAGGCATGGGATCAGCCCCAGCATTTT.

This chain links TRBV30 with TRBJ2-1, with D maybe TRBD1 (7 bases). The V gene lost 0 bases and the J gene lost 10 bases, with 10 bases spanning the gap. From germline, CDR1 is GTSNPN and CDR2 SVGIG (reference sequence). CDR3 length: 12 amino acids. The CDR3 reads CAWSVRGREQFF. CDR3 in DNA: TGTGCCTGGAGTGTCAGGGGGAGGGAGCAGTTCTTC.